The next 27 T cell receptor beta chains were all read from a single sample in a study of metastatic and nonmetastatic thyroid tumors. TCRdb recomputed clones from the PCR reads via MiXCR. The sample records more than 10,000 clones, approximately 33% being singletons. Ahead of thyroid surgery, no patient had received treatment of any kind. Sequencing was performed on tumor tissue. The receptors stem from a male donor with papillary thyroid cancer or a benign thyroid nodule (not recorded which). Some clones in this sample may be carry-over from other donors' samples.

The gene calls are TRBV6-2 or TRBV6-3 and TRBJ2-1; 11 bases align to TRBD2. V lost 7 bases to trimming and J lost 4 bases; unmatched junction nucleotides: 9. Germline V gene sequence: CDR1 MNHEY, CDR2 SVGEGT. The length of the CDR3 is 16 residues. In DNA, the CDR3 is TGTGCCAGCACGTCACTAGCGGGAGTGGAGTACAATGAGCAGTTCTTC. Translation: CASTSLAGVEYNEQFF.

CDR3 region: CASSEWTTYEQYF. CDR3 nucleotides: TGTGCCAGCAGTGAATGGACTACCTACGAGCAGTACTTC. This chain joins TRBV6-1 and TRBJ2-7, with a weak D call TRBD2 (6 bases). V was clipped by 2 bases and J by 2 bases, with 7 bases between them. Germline V gives CDR1 MNHNS, CDR2 SASEGT. CDR3 length equals 13 residues.

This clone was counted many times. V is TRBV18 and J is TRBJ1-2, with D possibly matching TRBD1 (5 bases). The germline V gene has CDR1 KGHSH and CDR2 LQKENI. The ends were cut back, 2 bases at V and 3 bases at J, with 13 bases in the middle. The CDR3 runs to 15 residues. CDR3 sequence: CASSPGSGTHYGYTF. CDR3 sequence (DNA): TGTGCCAGCTCACCAGGTTCCGGGACCCACTATGGCTACACCTTC.

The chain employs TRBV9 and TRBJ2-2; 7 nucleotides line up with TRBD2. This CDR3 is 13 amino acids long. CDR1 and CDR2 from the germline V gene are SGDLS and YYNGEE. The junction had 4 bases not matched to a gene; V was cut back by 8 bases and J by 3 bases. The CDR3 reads CARNSGDTGELFF. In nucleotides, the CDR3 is TGTGCCAGAAACAGCGGGGACACCGGGGAGCTGTTTTTT.

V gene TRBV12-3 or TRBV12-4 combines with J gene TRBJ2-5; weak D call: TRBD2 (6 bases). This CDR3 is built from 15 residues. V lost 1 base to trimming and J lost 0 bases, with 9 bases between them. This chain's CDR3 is CASSLGTSHQETQYF. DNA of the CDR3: TGTGCCAGCAGTTTAGGCACTAGCCACCAAGAGACCCAGTACTTC.

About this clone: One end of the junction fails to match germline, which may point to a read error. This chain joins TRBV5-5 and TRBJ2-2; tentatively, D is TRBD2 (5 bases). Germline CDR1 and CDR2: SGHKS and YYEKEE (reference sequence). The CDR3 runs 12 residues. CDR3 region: CPSSMITGEQFF. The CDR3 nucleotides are TGTCCCAGCAGCATGATCACCGGGGAGCAGTTTTTT.

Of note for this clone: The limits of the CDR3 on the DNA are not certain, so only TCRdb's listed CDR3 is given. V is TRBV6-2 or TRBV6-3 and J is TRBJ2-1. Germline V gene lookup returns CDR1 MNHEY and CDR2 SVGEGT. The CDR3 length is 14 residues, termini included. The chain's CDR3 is CASILGFSYNDQFF.

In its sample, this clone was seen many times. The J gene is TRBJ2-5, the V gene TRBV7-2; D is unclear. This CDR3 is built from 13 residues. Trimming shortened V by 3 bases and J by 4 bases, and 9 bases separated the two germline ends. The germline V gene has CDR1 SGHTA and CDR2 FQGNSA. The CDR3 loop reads CASSLGYTETQYF. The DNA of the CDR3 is TGTGCCAGCAGCTTGGGATACACAGAGACCCAGTACTTC.

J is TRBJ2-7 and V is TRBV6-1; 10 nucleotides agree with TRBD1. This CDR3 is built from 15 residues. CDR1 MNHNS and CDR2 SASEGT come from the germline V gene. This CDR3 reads CTSSVVGQGPYEQYV. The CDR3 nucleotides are TGTACCAGCAGTGTCGTGGGACAGGGGCCCTACGAGCAGTACGTC.

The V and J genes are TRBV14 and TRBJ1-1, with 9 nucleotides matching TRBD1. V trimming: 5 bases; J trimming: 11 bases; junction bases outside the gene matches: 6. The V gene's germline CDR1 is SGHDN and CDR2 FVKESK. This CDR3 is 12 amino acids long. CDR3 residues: CASSYDRGRAFF. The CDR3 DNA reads TGTGCCAGCAGCTACGACAGGGGGAGGGCTTTCTTT. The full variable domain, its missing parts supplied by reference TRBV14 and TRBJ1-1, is EAGVTQFPSHSVIEKGQTVTLRCDPISGHDNLYWYRRVMGKEIKFLLHFVKESKQDESGMPNNRFLAERTGGTYSTLKVQPAELEDSGVYFCASSYDRGRAFFGQGTRLTVV.

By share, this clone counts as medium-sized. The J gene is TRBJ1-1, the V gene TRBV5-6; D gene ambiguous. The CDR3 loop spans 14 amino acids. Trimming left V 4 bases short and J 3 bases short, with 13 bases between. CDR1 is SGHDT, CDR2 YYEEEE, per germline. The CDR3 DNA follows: TGTGCCAGCAGCGAAAACCTGGGTGACACTGAAGCTTTCTTT. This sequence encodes CASSENLGDTEAFF.

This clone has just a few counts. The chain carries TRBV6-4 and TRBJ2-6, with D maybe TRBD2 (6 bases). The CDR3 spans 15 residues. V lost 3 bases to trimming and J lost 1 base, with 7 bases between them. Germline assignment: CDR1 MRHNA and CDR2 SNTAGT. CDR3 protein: CASSEGRSGANVLTF. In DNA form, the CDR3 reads TGTGCCAGCAGTGAAGGGAGGTCTGGGGCCAACGTCCTGACTTTC.

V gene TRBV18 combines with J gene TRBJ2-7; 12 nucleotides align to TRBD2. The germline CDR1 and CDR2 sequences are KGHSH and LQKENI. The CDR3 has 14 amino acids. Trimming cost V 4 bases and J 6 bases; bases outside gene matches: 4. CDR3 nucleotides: TGTGCCAGCTCACGGACTAGCGGGGAGGGCGAGCAGTACTTC. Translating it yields CASSRTSGEGEQYF.

CDR3 DNA: TGTGCCAGCAGCCTAAACGATGAGCAGTTCTTC. The encoded protein is CASSLNDEQFF. The chain couples TRBV7-9 to TRBJ2-1; no definite D call. Germline V gene data show CDR1 as SEHNR and CDR2 as FQNEAQ (reference sequence). V was clipped by 5 bases and J by 8 bases, with 7 bases between them. The CDR3 is 11 amino acids.

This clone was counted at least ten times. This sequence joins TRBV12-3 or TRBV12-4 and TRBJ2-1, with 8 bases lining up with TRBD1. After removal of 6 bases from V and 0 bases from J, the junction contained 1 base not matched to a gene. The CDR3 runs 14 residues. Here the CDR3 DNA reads TGTGCCAGCAGAACAGGGGGCTCCTACAATGAGCAGTTCTTC. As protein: CASRTGGSYNEQFF.

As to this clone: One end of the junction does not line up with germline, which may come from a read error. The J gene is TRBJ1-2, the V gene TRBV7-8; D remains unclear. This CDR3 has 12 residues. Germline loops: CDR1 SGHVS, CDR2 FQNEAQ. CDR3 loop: CASRLGYYGYTF. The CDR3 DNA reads TGTGCCAGCCGCTTAGGGTACTATGGCTACACATTC.

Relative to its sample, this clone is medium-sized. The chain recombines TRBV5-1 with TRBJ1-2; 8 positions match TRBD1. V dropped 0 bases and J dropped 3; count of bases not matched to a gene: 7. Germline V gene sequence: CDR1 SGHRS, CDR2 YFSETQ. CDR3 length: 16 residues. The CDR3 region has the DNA TGCGCCAGCAGCTTGGCCTCAGGGGGCGCAGACTATGGCTACACCTTC. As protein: CASSLASGGADYGYTF.

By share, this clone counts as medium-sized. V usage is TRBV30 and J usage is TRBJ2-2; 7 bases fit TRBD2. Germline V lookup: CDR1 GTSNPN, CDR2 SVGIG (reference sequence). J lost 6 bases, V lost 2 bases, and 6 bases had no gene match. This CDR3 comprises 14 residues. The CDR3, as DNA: TGTGCCTGGAGTCGGACTAGTTCGGCCGGGGAGCTGTTTTTT. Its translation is CAWSRTSSAGELFF.

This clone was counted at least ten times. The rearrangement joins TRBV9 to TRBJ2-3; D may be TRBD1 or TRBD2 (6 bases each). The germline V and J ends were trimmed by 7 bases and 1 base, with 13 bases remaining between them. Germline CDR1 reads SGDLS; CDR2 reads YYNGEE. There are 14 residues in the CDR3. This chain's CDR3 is CASAGGGRTDTQYF. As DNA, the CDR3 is TGTGCCAGCGCCGGGGGCGGACGCACAGATACGCAGTATTTT.

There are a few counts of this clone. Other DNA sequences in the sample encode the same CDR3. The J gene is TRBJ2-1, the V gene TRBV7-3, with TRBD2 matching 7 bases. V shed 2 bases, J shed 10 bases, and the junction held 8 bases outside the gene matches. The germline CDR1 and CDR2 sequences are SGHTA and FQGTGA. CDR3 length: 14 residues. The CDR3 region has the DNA TGTGCCAGCAGCTTAGGGACGGGAGGTGGGGAGCAGTTCTTC. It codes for CASSLGTGGGEQFF.

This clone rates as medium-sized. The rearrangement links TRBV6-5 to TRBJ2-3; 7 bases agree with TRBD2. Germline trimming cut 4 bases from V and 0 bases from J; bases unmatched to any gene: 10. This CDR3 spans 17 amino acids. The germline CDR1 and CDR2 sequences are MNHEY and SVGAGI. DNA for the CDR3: TGTGCCAGCAGTTCTCTGTGGGGTAGCGGGAGCACAGATACGCAGTATTTT. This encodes CASSSLWGSGSTDTQYF.

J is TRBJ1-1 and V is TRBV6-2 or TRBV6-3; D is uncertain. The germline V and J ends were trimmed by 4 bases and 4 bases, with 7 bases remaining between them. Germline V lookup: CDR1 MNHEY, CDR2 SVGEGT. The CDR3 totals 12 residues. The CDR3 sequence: CASSSVITEAFF. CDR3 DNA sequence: TGTGCCAGCAGTTCGGTGATCACTGAAGCTTTCTTT.

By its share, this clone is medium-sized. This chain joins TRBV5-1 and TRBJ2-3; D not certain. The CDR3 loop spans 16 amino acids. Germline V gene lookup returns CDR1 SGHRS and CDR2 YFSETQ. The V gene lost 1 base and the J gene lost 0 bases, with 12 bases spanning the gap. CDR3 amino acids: CASSLTLGRSTDTQYF. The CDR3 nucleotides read TGCGCCAGCAGCTTGACCCTCGGCCGGAGCACAGATACGCAGTATTTT. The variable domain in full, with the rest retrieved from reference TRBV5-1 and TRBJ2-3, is KAGVTQTPRYLIKTRGQQVTLSCSPISGHRSVSWYQQTPGQGLQFLFEYFSETQRNKGNFPGRFSGRQFSNSRSEMNVSTLELGDSALYLCASSLTLGRSTDTQYFGPGTRLTVL.

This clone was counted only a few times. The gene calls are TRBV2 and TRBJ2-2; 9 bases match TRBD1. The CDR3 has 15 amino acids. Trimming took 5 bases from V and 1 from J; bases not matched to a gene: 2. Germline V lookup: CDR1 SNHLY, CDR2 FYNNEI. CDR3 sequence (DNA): TGTGCCAGCAGTAGGACAGGGGAGAACACCGGGGAGCTGTTTTTT. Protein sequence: CASSRTGENTGELFF.

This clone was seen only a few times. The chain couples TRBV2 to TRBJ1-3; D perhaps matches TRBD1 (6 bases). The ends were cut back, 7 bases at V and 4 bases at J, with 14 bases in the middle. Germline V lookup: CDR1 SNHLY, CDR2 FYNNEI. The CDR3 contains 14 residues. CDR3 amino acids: CASKTTGSGNTIYF. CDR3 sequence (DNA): TGTGCCAGCAAGACCACAGGGTCCGGAAACACCATATATTTT.

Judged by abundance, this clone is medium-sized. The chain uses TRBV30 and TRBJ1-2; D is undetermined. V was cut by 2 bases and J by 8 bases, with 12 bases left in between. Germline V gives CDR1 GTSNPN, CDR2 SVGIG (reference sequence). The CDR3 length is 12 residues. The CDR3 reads CAWSPGSWGYTF. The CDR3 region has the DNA TGTGCCTGGAGTCCAGGAAGTTGGGGCTACACCTTC. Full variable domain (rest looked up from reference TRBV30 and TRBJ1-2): SQTIHQWPATLVQPVGSPLSLECTVEGTSNPNLYWYRQAAGRGLQLLFYSVGIGQISSEVPQNLSASRPQDRQFILSSKKLLLSDSGFYLCAWSPGSWGYTFGSGTRLTVV.

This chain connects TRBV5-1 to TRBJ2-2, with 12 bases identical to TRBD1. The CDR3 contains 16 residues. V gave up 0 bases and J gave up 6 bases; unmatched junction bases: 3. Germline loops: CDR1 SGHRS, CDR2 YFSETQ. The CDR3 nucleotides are TGCGCCAGCAGCTTGGGGGACAGGGGGCGCCCCGGGGAGCTGTTTTTT. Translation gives CASSLGDRGRPGELFF.